The text below deals with one T cell receptor (beta chain). This clone has only one observation. What antigen it recognizes has not been identified. Base qualities are not recorded, but no much larger clone differs from it by a single base. The germline V gene (reference sequence) gives CDR1 as SEHNR and CDR2 as FQNEAQ. The CDR3 numbers 13 residues from cysteine through phenylalanine. Only the CDR3 DNA stays, 39 bases, in frame from base 1. V is cut by 1 base and J by 8 bases, and the space between the germline ends is 11 bases. This specimen belongs to a study of chemoradiotherapy in HPV16-positive cancers (dated by TCRdb to between 2020 and 2023). For the wider study: Candidate HPV-specific T-cell clones and common TCR motifs were defined by functional T-cell assays performed on cells from a couple of HPV16-positive patients. The study asked whether T-cell immunity against the HPV oncoproteins E6 and E7 changes during chemoradiotherapy and whether it affects survival. The candidate HPV-specific TCRs and motifs were subsequently tracked in TCR repertoires obtained from 65 to 95 patients with HPV-related cancers. On the study overall, not on this receptor specifically: Expansion of candidate HPV-specific clones and E7-related TCR motifs was observed in the tumor microenvironment during treatment, whereas no such expansion was observed for non-HPV-specific T cells. Improved recurrence-free survival in HPV16-positive patients was associated with expansion of HPV-responsive T cells during chemoradiotherapy. The functional definition of HPV-specific T cells came from only a couple of HPV16-positive patients, and the survival association was reported for HPV16-positive patients.

The library was prepared using the immunoSEQ multiplex PCR assay. Held by TCRdb, this immuneACCESS table contains in-frame sequences only and omits some clones. Under half of the omission traces to an unresolved V gene where checked; the cause of the rest is unknown. The sample table holds 30,000 to 40,000 clones, of which about 92% were seen once. The ten largest account for roughly 3.4% of the sample. Because repertoires were sampled repeatedly during chemoradiotherapy, clonal expansion in the tumor microenvironment could be followed. Source: blood, taken from a patient who underwent chemoradiotherapy. Recombination linked TRBV7-9 to TRBJ1-1; no D gene call is confident. This clonotype was sampled from a human donor with HPV-associated anogenital cancer. In nucleotide form, the sequence is TGTGCCAGCAGCTTAGGACTACGCAAAGAAGCTTTCTTT. Its translation is CASSLGLRKEAFF. The entire variable domain, with the stretches around the CDR3 drawn from the reference TRBV7-9 and TRBJ1-1 proteins, is DTGVSQNPRHKITKRGQNVTFRCDPISEHNRLYWYRQTLGQGPEFLTYFQNEAQLEKSRLLSDRFSAERPKGSFSTLEIQRTEQGDSAMYLCASSLGLRKEAFFGQGTRLTVV.